These T cell receptor beta chains were read from a single sample in a study of CD8 T cells in ankylosing spondylitis. Each CDR3 protein gets one entry after TCRdb re-called the 5' RACE reads with MiXCR. This sample has around 450,000 distinct CDR3 sequences, with 25% to 30% found just once. What was sequenced was blood, either unsorted or a sorted T cell fraction (not recorded which). These receptors were taken from a male donor with ankylosing spondylitis. Both conserved end residues are part of each CDR3. A D gene is named only where the DNA matches it firmly. Clone size, where shown, is once, few, many, or a class for clones that have expanded.

v_gene,d_gene,abundance,j_gene,CDR3nt,CDR3aa
TRBV2,TRBD1,-,TRBJ1-5,TGTGCCAGCAGTGAAATTTCTCCCGGGACAGGGTGGAGTCAGCCCCAGCATTTT,CASSEISPGTGWSQPQHF
TRBV3-1,TRBD2,few,TRBJ2-1,TGTGCCAGCAGCCAAACTCGAGGTAGCGGGTTCAATGAGCAGTTCTTC,CASSQTRGSGFNEQFF
TRBV6-2/TRBV6-3,TRBD1,-,TRBJ1-4,TGTGCCAGCAGTTACTCGGGGGACAGGGGCCTCCCCCGTGACGAAAAACTGTTTTTT,CASSYSGDRGLPRDEKLFF
TRBV5-1,-,-,TRBJ2-1,TGCGCCAGCAGCTTGATGCGGATAGCGGACAATGAGCAGTTCTTC,CASSLMRIADNEQFF
TRBV27,-,-,TRBJ1-4,TGTGCCAGCAGTAGCAGGACGGACGGTAATGAAAAACTGTTTTTT,CASSSRTDGNEKLFF
TRBV24-1,-,-,TRBJ2-3,TGTGCCACCAGTGACCCAGGGATCCCCACAGATACGCAGTATTTT,CATSDPGIPTDTQYF
TRBV7-9,TRBD2,few,TRBJ2-2,TGTGCCACCAAGGGACTAGCGGGAGCCGGGGAGCTGTTTTTT,CATKGLAGAGELFF
TRBV5-1,TRBD1,few,TRBJ1-6,TGCGCCAGCGGGCCTGGGACAGGGGGTAATTCACCCCTCCACTTT,CASGPGTGGNSPLHF
TRBV20-1,-,few,TRBJ2-2,TGCAGTGCTAGTCCCGCGACGGGAGTCACCGGGGAGCTGTTTTTT,CSASPATGVTGELFF
TRBV5-1,TRBD2,-,TRBJ2-3,TGCGCCAGCAGCAGGGGACTAGCGGGATACACAGATACGCAGTATTTT,CASSRGLAGYTDTQYF
TRBV5-6,-,-,TRBJ1-2,TGTGCCAGCAGATGGAGCCTGTACTATGGCTACACCTTC,CASRWSLYYGYTF
TRBV6-1,TRBD2,-,TRBJ2-1,TGTGCCAGCAGCCTAGCGGGCCCTGCCTACAATGAGCAGTTCTTC,CASSLAGPAYNEQFF
TRBV5-6,-,few,TRBJ1-3,TGTGCCAGCAGCAGACAGGCGACCTCTGGAAACACCATATATTTT,CASSRQATSGNTIYF
TRBV20-1,-,-,TRBJ2-3,TGCAGTGTTACACCCAGCACAGATACGCAGTATTTT,CSVTPSTDTQYF
TRBV29-1,TRBD1,-,TRBJ1-5,TGCAGCGCAGGCGGACAGGGTGATCAGCCCCAGCATTTT,CSAGGQGDQPQHF
TRBV12-3/TRBV12-4,-,many,TRBJ2-5,TGTGCCAGCAGGGCAGGCGGGGAGACCCAGTACTTC,CASRAGGETQYF
TRBV12-3/TRBV12-4,TRBD2,-,TRBJ2-1,TGTGCCAGCAGTTTAAGGGCGTCTCGAACTAGCGGGAAGGAGCAGTTCTTC,CASSLRASRTSGKEQFF
TRBV20-1,-,-,TRBJ2-1,TGCAGTAGTGGGGGGCTGAGCTCCTACAATGAGCAGTTCTTC,CSSGGLSSYNEQFF
TRBV24-1,-,-,TRBJ2-3,TGTGCCACCAGTGATAATAGGAAAGAAACAGATACGCAGTATTTT,CATSDNRKETDTQYF
TRBV12-3/TRBV12-4,-,-,TRBJ1-1,TGTGCCAGCAGTTTTCAGAGGGGGGACACTGAAGCTTTCTTT,CASSFQRGDTEAFF
TRBV7-2,-,-,TRBJ2-1,TGTGCCAGCAGCTTAGTACTAGCATCAAGTGAGCAGTTCTTC,CASSLVLASSEQFF
TRBV6-2/TRBV6-3,-,few,TRBJ1-3,TGTGCCAGCAGTTACTCGCCTCCGGGAACTGGAAACACCATATATTTT,CASSYSPPGTGNTIYF
TRBV18,-,-,TRBJ1-4,TGTGCCAGCTCACCGAACCAGCCCCTCCCGAATGAAAAACTGTTTTTT,CASSPNQPLPNEKLFF
TRBV10-3,-,few,TRBJ1-1,TGTGCCATCAGAGGACAGTCTAAGGCTGAAGCTTTCTTT,CAIRGQSKAEAFF
TRBV27,-,-,TRBJ2-3,TGTGCCAGCAGTTTATATAGAACAGATACGCAGTATTTT,CASSLYRTDTQYF
TRBV20-1,-,once,TRBJ2-1,TGCAGTTCAAAAGGTTGGGACAATGAGCAGTTCTTC,CSSKGWDNEQFF
TRBV5-1,-,-,TRBJ2-3,TGCGCCAGCAGCCAAACGGGAACTAGCACAGATACGCAGTATTTT,CASSQTGTSTDTQYF
TRBV29-1,-,-,TRBJ2-7,TGCAGCGTTTGTCCTAGCTCCTCAGAGCAGTACTTC,CSVCPSSSEQYF
TRBV12-3/TRBV12-4,-,few,TRBJ2-1,TGTGCCAGCAGTTTATCCGGCAGGGTTGGTGAGCAGTTCTTC,CASSLSGRVGEQFF
TRBV5-1,TRBD2,-,TRBJ2-2,TGCGCCAGCAGCCCGCATGGGGAGGGAACCGGGGAGCTGTTTTTT,CASSPHGEGTGELFF
TRBV20-1,-,many,TRBJ2-7,TGCAGTGCCCGTTCCAGGACGGAATTCTACGAGCAGTACTTC,CSARSRTEFYEQYF